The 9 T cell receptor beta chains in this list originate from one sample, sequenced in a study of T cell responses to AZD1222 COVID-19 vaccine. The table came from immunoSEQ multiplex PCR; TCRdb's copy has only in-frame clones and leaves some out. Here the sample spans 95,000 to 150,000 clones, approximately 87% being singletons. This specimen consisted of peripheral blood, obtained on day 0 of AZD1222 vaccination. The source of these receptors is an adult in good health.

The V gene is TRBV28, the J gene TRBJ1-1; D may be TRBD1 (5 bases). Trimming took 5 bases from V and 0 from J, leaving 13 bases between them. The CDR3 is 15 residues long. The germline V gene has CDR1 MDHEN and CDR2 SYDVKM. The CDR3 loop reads CASSLPGTVNTEAFF. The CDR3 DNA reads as TGTGCCAGCAGTCTCCCTGGGACGGTGAACACTGAAGCTTTCTTT.

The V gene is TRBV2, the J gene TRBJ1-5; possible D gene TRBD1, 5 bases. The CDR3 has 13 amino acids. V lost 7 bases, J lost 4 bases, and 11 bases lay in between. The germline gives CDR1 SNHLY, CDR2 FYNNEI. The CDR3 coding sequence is TGTGCCAGCACGAGACAGAATAATCAGCCCCAGCATTTT. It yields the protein CASTRQNNQPQHF.

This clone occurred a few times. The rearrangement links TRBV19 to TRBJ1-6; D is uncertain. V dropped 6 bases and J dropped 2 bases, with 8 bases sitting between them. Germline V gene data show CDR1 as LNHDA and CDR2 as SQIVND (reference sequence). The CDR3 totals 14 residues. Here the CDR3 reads CASSRGAYNSPLHF. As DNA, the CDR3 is TGTGCCAGTAGCCGCGGGGCCTATAATTCACCCCTCCACTTT.

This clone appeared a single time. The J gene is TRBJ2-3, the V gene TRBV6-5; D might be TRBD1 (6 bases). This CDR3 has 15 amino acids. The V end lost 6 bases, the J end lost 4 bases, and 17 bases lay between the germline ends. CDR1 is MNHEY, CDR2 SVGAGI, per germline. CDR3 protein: CASSPTGGYADTQYF. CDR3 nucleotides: TGTGCCAGCAGCCCGACAGGCGGATACGCAGATACGCAGTATTTT.

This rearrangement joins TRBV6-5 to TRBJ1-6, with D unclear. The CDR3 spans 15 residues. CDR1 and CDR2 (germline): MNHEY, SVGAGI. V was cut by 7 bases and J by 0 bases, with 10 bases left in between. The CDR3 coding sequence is TGTGCCAGCAAAGCCTCGAGCTCCTATAATTCACCCCTCCACTTT. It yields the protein CASKASSSYNSPLHF.

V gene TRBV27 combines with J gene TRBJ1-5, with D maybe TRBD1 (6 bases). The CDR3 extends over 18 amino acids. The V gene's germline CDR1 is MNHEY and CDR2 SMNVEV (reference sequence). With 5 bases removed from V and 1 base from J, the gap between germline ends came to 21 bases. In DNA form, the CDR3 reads TGTGCCAGCAGTCCCCAAACGGGGGGGGGCGCGAGCAATCAGCCCCAGCATTTT. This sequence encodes CASSPQTGGGASNQPQHF.

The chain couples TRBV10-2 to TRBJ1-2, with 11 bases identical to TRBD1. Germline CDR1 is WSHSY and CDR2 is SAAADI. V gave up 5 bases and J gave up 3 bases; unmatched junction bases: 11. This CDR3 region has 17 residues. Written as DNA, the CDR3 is TGCGCCAGCAGTCCCTCCGGGACAGGGGGATTTGACTATGGCTACACCTTC. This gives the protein CASSPSGTGGFDYGYTF.

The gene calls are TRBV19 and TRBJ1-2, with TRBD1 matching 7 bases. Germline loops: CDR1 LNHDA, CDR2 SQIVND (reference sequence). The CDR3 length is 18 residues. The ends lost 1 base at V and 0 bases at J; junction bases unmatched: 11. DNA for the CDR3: TGTGCCAGTAGTATAGCGTCGGGACAGCTACTTACTAACTATGGCTACACCTTC. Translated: CASSIASGQLLTNYGYTF.

Written as DNA, the CDR3 is TGTGCCAGCAGTTCCAGACAGGGGGCGCGTGGCTACACCTTC. Protein sequence: CASSSRQGARGYTF. The chain uses TRBV6-2 or TRBV6-3 and TRBJ1-2, with TRBD1 matching over 10 bases. Germline loops: CDR1 MNHEY, CDR2 SVGEGT. The CDR3 totals 14 residues. J gave up 7 bases and V 4 bases, and 6 bases lay outside the gene matches.